This passage covers 19 T cell receptor beta chains from one sample sequenced in a study of T cell repertoires in cytomegalovirus infection. These receptors lack a known antigen. TCRdb fed the reads into MiXCR, producing one record per CDR3 protein. The table records under 850,000 distinct CDR3 sequences, around a third of them present only once. Sequenced here: cultured PBMCs, sampled from culture after CMV antigen stimulation. These receptors all stem from a human donor in good health (CMV status not recorded). Some clones in this sample may be carry-over from other donors' samples.

The chain employs TRBV20-1 and TRBJ2-3; perhaps D is TRBD1 or TRBD2 (5 bases each). The CDR3 has 17 residues. The V end was cut by 0 bases, the J end by 3 bases, with 19 bases between. Germline V gene sequence: CDR1 DFQATT, CDR2 SNEGSKA (reference sequence). The CDR3 nucleotides are TGCAGTGCTAGAGATCCCGAAGGCTGGGGGATTACAGATACGCAGTATTTT. It codes for CSARDPEGWGITDTQYF.

In this sample, this clonotype turned up a few times. The V and J genes are TRBV7-2 and TRBJ2-1; TRBD2 agrees at 11 bases. CDR1 SGHTA and CDR2 FQGNSA come from the germline V gene. CDR3 length equals 18 residues. Trimming at V came to 2 bases and at J to 7 bases, leaving 13 bases not matched to a gene. The CDR3 region has the DNA TGTGCCAGCAGCTTACGCCGTTCAGGACTAGCGGGTTCTAATGAGCAGTTCTTC. Residues: CASSLRRSGLAGSNEQFF.

This clonotype appeared a few times. V is TRBV27 and J is TRBJ2-5; 10 positions match TRBD1. V shed 3 bases and J 5 bases; nucleotides not matched to a gene: 3. Germline-derived CDR1 and CDR2 are MNHEY and SMNVEV (reference sequence). The CDR3 covers 14 residues. CDR3 in amino acids: CASSLGQGMETQYF. CDR3 DNA: TGTGCCAGCAGTTTGGGACAGGGGATGGAGACCCAGTACTTC.

About this clonotype: Mismatch with germline at one junction end may stem from a read error. The rearrangement uses TRBV19 and TRBJ2-1, with 8 bases matching TRBD2. Germline CDR1 reads LNHDA; CDR2 reads SQIVND (reference sequence). The CDR3 consists of 15 residues. CDR3 sequence (DNA): TGTGCCAGTAGTCCGGGGGGGGCCGCGACAGGCCTTATGTACTTC. Translated, it gives CASSPGGAATGLMYF.

There are a few counts of this clonotype. The chain recombines TRBV7-6 with TRBJ1-4; no clear D. Germline V gene lookup returns CDR1 SGHVS and CDR2 FNYEAQ. Trimming left V 1 base short and J 8 bases short, with 5 bases between. This CDR3 comprises 12 residues. The CDR3 reads CASSLEKEKLFF. DNA for the CDR3: TGTGCCAGCAGCTTAGAGAAGGAAAAACTGTTTTTT.

This clonotype was counted ten times or more. The chain combines TRBV7-8 with TRBJ2-1; TRBD2 matches at 11 bases. Trimming at V came to 3 bases and at J to 2 bases, leaving 3 bases not matched to a gene. Germline CDR1 SGHVS, CDR2 FQNEAQ. This CDR3 region has 16 residues. The CDR3 region is CASSLLAGGPYNEQFF. The DNA for the CDR3 is TGTGCCAGCAGCTTGCTAGCGGGGGGCCCCTACAATGAGCAGTTCTTC.

The chain uses TRBV25-1 and TRBJ1-2; D is possibly TRBD1 (5 bases). Trimming removed 1 base from V and 7 bases from J, with 13 bases in between. The CDR3 length is 14 residues. CDR1 is MGHDK and CDR2 is SYGVNS in the germline V gene. The DNA for the CDR3 is TGTGCCAGCAGTGAATTCGGCAGGGAGGGTGGCTACACCTTC. Amino acid sequence: CASSEFGREGGYTF.

A word on this clonotype: One end of the junction varies from germline; a read error may be responsible. The genes are TRBV24-1 and TRBJ1-4; a weak D match, TRBD1 (5 bases). The CDR3 length is 9 residues. CDR1 is KGHDR and CDR2 is SFDVKD in the germline V gene. The CDR3 nucleotides are TGTGCCACCAGTGGTTGGGACGGATTT. As protein: CATSGWDGF.

The chain recombines TRBV7-9 with TRBJ2-1; D not resolved. Trimming took 3 bases from V and 10 from J, leaving 7 bases between them. Per the germline V gene, CDR1 is SEHNR and CDR2 is FQNEAQ (reference sequence). This CDR3 is 11 amino acids long. For the CDR3, the DNA is TGTGCCAGCAGCTTCCATGGGGAGCAGTTCTTC. This gives the protein CASSFHGEQFF.

The rearrangement links TRBV19 to TRBJ2-5; 7 nucleotides match TRBD1. Germline V gives CDR1 LNHDA, CDR2 SQIVND (reference sequence). V lost 9 bases to trimming and J lost 1 base; unmatched junction nucleotides: 11. The CDR3 has 15 residues. The CDR3 bases are TGTGCCAGCTCAAGTGGGACAGACCCCCAAGAGACCCAGTACTTC. It translates to CASSSGTDPQETQYF.

This clonotype was detected many times. This rearrangement joins TRBV7-2 to TRBJ1-2; D gene uncertain. V was trimmed by 1 base and J by 5 bases, leaving 8 bases between them. Germline CDR1 is SGHTA and CDR2 is FQGNSA. The CDR3 is 13 residues long. CDR3 nucleotides: TGTGCCAGCAGCTTAGGACCTATTTATGGCTACACCTTC. Residues: CASSLGPIYGYTF.

The chain joins TRBV5-4 to TRBJ2-1, with 7 nucleotides matching TRBD2. This CDR3 has 16 residues. V trimming: 0 bases; J trimming: 7 bases; junction bases outside the gene matches: 10. Germline lookup yields CDR1 SGHNT and CDR2 YYREEE (reference sequence). The CDR3 reads CASSLAPSGAGNEQFF. Here the CDR3 DNA reads TGTGCCAGCAGCTTGGCCCCTAGCGGCGCGGGGAATGAGCAGTTCTTC.

This clonotype was observed a few times. The chain uses TRBV2 and TRBJ2-5; D is unclear. V dropped 0 bases and J dropped 5 bases, with 10 bases sitting between them. Germline V gene lookup returns CDR1 SNHLY and CDR2 FYNNEI. CDR3 size: 14 residues. The CDR3 reads CASSEASMGETQYF. The CDR3 DNA sequence: TGTGCCAGCAGTGAAGCAAGTATGGGCGAGACCCAGTACTTC.

The chain couples TRBV28 to TRBJ1-3; D ambiguous. Germline V CDR1 and CDR2: MDHEN, SYDVKM. The CDR3 consists of 13 residues. V lost 7 bases and J 0 bases, leaving 7 bases between the germline ends. CDR3 nucleotides: TGTGCCAGCAAAGAGTACTCTGGAAACACCATATATTTT. This encodes CASKEYSGNTIYF.

This clonotype has more than one count but fewer than ten. The chain recombines TRBV12-3 or TRBV12-4 with TRBJ1-4, with 7 bases aligning to TRBD1. The CDR3 sequence is 14 residues long. V dropped 2 bases and J dropped 5; count of bases not matched to a gene: 2. CDR3 sequence reads: CASSLTTGNEKLFF. CDR3 sequence (DNA): TGTGCCAGCAGTTTAACGACAGGGAATGAAAAACTGTTTTTT.

This clonotype was seen only a few times. The V and J genes are TRBV15 and TRBJ1-5; 7 nucleotides line up with TRBD1. Germline assignment: CDR1 LNHNV and CDR2 YYDKDF (reference sequence). CDR3 length equals 16 residues. With 5 bases clipped from V and 2 bases from J, the junction kept 9 bases outside the gene matches. CDR3 sequence (DNA): TGTGCCACCAGCCCCGGCGACAGGGTAGGCAATCAGCCCCAGCATTTT. Its translation: CATSPGDRVGNQPQHF.

This chain's CDR3 is CASSPWSAGGMGTQYF. The CDR3 DNA reads as TGTGCCAGCAGTCCGTGGAGCGCAGGGGGCATGGGGACCCAGTACTTC. The chain uses TRBV28 and TRBJ2-5; 8 nucleotides align to TRBD1. Germline V gives CDR1 MDHEN, CDR2 SYDVKM. This CDR3 is 16 amino acids long. V was pared by 5 bases and J by 7 bases, with 15 bases of the junction left unmatched.

The V and J genes are TRBV6-2 or TRBV6-3 and TRBJ2-7, with D perhaps TRBD2 (6 bases). Germline loops: CDR1 MNHEY, CDR2 SVGEGT. Trimming removed 1 base from V and 3 bases from J, with 10 bases in between. The CDR3 contains 14 residues. In DNA form, the CDR3 reads TGTGCCAGCAGTTACTTTGCGGGACTCTACGAGCAGTACTTC. As protein: CASSYFAGLYEQYF.

This clonotype was counted only a few times. The J gene is TRBJ2-3, the V gene TRBV7-8; the D gene could be TRBD1 or TRBD2 (5 bases each). CDR3 size: 11 residues. V was trimmed by 5 bases and J by 10 bases, leaving 10 bases between them. Germline CDR1 reads SGHVS; CDR2 reads FQNEAQ. The CDR3 DNA reads TGTGCCAGCAGCCCCTGGGACGCGCAGTATTTT. Amino acid sequence: CASSPWDAQYF.